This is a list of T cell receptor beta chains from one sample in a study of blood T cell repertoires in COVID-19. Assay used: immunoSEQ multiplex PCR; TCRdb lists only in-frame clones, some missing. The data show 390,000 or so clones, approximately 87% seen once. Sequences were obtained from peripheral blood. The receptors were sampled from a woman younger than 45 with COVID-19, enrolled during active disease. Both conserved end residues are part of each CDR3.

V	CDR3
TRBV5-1	CASSSSAGGHNEQFF
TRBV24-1	CATRSGDYGELFF
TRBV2	CASNIQGRETQYF
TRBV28	CASSRTPSARNNEQFF
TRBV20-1	CSASGGRADTDTQYF
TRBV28	CASSERRDTEETQYF
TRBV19	CASSIVSPGITYEQYF
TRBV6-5	CASSQGLAGSHEQFF
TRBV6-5	CASSRGGLGGSPLHF
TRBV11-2	CASSPLVYEQFF
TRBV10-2	CASSDGTSGTYEQYF
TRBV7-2	CASSLPRAREETQYF
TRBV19	CASSPGQRGPYEQYF
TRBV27	CASGGLAGREQYF
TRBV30	CAWTGRSGVVITEAFF
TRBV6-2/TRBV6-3	CASSNGGAPLYGYTF
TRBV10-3	CAITLGGGDGYTF
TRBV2	CASRRENEKLFF
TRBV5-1	CASSSPKAVNNEQFF
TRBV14	CASSQVIRGEQFF
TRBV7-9	CASSLDGGLSGYTF
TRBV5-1	CASSLMGQDNSPLHF
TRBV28	CASSSPQSGELFF
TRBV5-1	CASSSGLSGRAGNIQYF
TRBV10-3	CAIGGDGDGYTF
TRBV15	CATSQGNYGYTF
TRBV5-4	CASSLGQYTEAFF
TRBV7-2	CASSWGGQGATGELFF
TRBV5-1	CASSRDTYNEQFF
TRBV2	CASSDYYQGVYGYTF
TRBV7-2	CASSLAPGLGGTGELFF
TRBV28	CASSPDRDPSTDTQYF
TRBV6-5	CASRPFTGDTEAFF